A single T cell receptor (beta chain) is shown here with its context. The target antigen is unknown. The data belong to a study of blood T cells in healthy people across ages. Healthy Caucasian individuals from Russia aged about 6 to 95 were enrolled as donors. Each individual donor underwent a draw of about 9.1 milliliters of peripheral blood. The germline V and J ends were trimmed by 4 bases and 9 bases, with 13 bases remaining between them. CDR3 length: 13 residues. The germline gives CDR1 LGHDT, CDR2 YNNKEL (reference sequence). A second about 7 to 11 cycle PCR used barcoded and J-beta primers. TCRdb recomputed calls from the 5' RACE reads with MiXCR, one row per CDR3 protein. The sample has 1.5 million to 2 million distinct CDR3 sequences; roughly 30% are singletons. Study conclusions and caveats: Greater diversity and more naive CD4+ cells were seen in long-lived donors than in aged donors.

Sample: blood. This TCR was recovered from a woman younger than 45 in good health. This chain links TRBV3-1 with TRBJ2-1; D may correspond to TRBD1 or TRBD2 (5 bases each). CDR3 DNA: TGTGCCAGCAGCCCAGATCGGGACGGTGAGCAGTTCTTC. This translates into CASSPDRDGEQFF.